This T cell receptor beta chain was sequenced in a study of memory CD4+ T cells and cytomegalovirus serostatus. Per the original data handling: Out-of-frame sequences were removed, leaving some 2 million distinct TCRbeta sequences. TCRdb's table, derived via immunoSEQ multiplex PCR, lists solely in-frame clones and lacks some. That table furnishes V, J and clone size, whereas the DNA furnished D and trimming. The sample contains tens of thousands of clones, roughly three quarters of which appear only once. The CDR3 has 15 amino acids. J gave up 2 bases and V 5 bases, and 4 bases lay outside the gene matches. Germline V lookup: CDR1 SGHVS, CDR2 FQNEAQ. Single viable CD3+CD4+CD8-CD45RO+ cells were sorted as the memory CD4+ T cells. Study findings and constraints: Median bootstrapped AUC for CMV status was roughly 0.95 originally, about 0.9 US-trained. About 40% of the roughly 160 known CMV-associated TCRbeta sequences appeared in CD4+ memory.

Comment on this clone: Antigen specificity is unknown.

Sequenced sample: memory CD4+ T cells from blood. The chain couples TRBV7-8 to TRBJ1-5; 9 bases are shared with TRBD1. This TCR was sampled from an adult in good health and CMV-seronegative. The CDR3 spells CASSLTGGGNQPQHF. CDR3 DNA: TGTGCCAGCAGCCTAACAGGGGGCGGCAATCAGCCCCAGCATTTT.